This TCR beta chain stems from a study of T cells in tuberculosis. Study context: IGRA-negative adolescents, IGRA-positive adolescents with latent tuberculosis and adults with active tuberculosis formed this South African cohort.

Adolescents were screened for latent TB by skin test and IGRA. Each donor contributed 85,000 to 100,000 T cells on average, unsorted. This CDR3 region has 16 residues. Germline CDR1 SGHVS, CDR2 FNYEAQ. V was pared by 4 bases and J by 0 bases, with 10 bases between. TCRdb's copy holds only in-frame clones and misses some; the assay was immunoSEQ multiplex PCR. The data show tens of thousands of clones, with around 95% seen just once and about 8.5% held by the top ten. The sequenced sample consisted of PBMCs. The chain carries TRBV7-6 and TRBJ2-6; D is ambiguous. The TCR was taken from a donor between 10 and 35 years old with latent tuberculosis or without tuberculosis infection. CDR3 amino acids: CASSSKRVSGANVLTF. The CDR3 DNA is TGTGCCAGCAGCTCTAAACGGGTCTCTGGGGCCAACGTCCTGACTTTC.